The clone carrying this TCR beta chain was found many times. Its antigen is still unknown. The sample is drawn from a study of identical twins. General study points: Without tracking the same donors, conclusions rested on cross-sectional statistical analysis. Fewer insertions were carried by abundant cord blood beta clonotypes, but none was seen in memory repertoires.

V was clipped by 3 bases and J by 4 bases; unmatched bases: 8. CDR3 length equals 16 residues. Germline CDR1 and CDR2: MNHEY and SMNVEV (reference sequence). Via MiXCR, TCRdb re-called the 5' RACE reads, giving one row per CDR3 protein. The sample consists of about 690,000 distinct CDR3 sequences, around 6% of them appearing once. The sample comprised naive T cells sorted from blood. The chain carries TRBV27 and TRBJ2-3; 9 bases map to TRBD2. This TCR derives from a man in his late teens or twenties in good health. CDR3 sequence reads: CASSFEGGRAPDTQYF. In DNA, the CDR3 is TGTGCCAGCAGTTTTGAGGGCGGGAGGGCCCCAGATACGCAGTATTTT.